The 16 T cell receptor beta chains given below trace back to one sample, sequenced in a study of T cells in Graves' hyperthyroidism and ophthalmopathy. RNA transcripts were the template for amplifying TCR beta CDR3 regions. During a first-round RT-PCR of the TCR CDR3, the HTBI primer set was used. Each CDR3 protein is one row after TCRdb ran MiXCR on the multiplex PCR reads. The sample includes some 500,000 distinct CDR3 sequences, 14% seen only once; the top ten take 15% to 20%. The sequenced material came from blood. Receptor source: a woman under 30 with Graves' hyperthyroidism.

This clonotype was counted ten times or more. The V call is TRBV6-1, the J call TRBJ1-1, with TRBD1 as a possible D gene (6 bases). Trimming removed 11 bases at V and 3 bases at J, with 19 bases between. CDR3 length equals 14 residues. Germline V lookup: CDR1 MNHNS, CDR2 SASEGT. CDR3 in DNA: TGTGCCTCTCTAACCGGGGGGCCATACACTGAAGCTTTCTTT. Protein sequence: CASLTGGPYTEAFF.

This clonotype was seen a handful of times. This sequence joins TRBV15 and TRBJ1-2; D uncertain. CDR1 LNHNV and CDR2 YYDKDF come from the germline V gene (reference sequence). V shed 1 base and J shed 2 bases, with 11 bases lying between them. This CDR3 contains 15 residues. The CDR3 coding sequence is TGTGCCACCAGCAGAGCCGGGGAAGGGAACTATGGCTACACCTTC. This codes for CATSRAGEGNYGYTF.

A single count supports this clonotype. V and J are TRBV6-8 and TRBJ2-5, with 11 bases matching TRBD2. The length of the CDR3 is 17 residues. From germline, CDR1 is MNHGY and CDR2 SAAAGT. V was pared by 4 bases and J by 2 bases, with 9 bases of the junction left unmatched. In nucleotides, the CDR3 is TGTGCCAGCAGTTTCTACGGGACTAGCGGAACACAAGAGACCCAGTACTTC. Its protein product is CASSFYGTSGTQETQYF.

This clonotype was seen at least ten times. This chain links TRBV18 with TRBJ2-3; 14 nucleotides line up with TRBD2. Germline V CDR1 and CDR2: KGHSH, LQKENI. The ends lost 3 bases at V and 5 bases at J; junction bases unmatched: 4. The CDR3 is 16 residues long. The CDR3 region is CASSPSGLAGVDTQYF. In nucleotides, the CDR3 is TGTGCCAGCTCACCCTCGGGACTAGCGGGAGTAGATACGCAGTATTTT. The complete variable domain, with remaining parts taken from reference TRBV18 and TRBJ2-3, reads NAGVMQNPRHLVRRRGQEARLRCSPMKGHSHVYWYRQLPEEGLKFMVYLQKENIIDESGMPKERFSAEFPKEGPSILRIQQVVRGDSAAYFCASSPSGLAGVDTQYFGPGTRLTVL.

In its sample, this clonotype was seen once. V and J are TRBV19 and TRBJ2-1; D perhaps matches TRBD2 (6 bases). CDR1 and CDR2 from the germline V gene are LNHDA and SQIVND (reference sequence). V was trimmed by 1 base and J by 7 bases, leaving 11 bases between them. The CDR3 is made up of 14 amino acids. CDR3 nucleotide sequence: TGTGCCAGTAGTATAGCTGCGGGGTATAATGAGCAGTTCTTC. Translated, it gives CASSIAAGYNEQFF.

This rearrangement joins TRBV7-6 to TRBJ2-3; 7 nucleotides line up with TRBD2. The ends lost 7 bases at V and 4 bases at J; junction bases unmatched: 11. Germline CDR1 is SGHVS and CDR2 is FNYEAQ. The CDR3 has 15 residues. The CDR3 loop reads CASNPGGSSPDTQYF. In DNA, the CDR3 is TGTGCCAGCAACCCGGGCGGGAGCAGCCCAGATACGCAGTATTTT.

This clonotype was observed many times. V and J are TRBV29-1 and TRBJ1-2; no definite D call. The germline V gene encodes CDR1 SQVTM and CDR2 ANQGSEA. The CDR3 has 16 amino acids. V dropped 5 bases and J dropped 2 bases, with 21 bases sitting between them. In nucleotides, the CDR3 is TGCAGCGTTCTTTCCCCCCCTAACACGGAGAACTATGGCTACACCTTC. Translated, it gives CSVLSPPNTENYGYTF.

The chain joins TRBV5-1 to TRBJ1-1; possibly TRBD1 for D (6 bases). V was pared by 5 bases and J by 4 bases, with 6 bases between. The CDR3 runs 11 residues. Germline values: CDR1 SGHRS, CDR2 YFSETQ. CDR3 DNA sequence: TGCGCCAGCAGGGGGGCCACTGAAGCTTTCTTT. This encodes CASRGATEAFF.

This clonotype was seen at least ten times. This rearrangement joins TRBV24-1 to TRBJ1-1; TRBD1 might be the D (5 bases). Trimming shortened V by 5 bases and J by 8 bases, and 11 bases separated the two germline ends. The germline gives CDR1 KGHDR, CDR2 SFDVKD. The CDR3 has 12 residues. The CDR3 DNA sequence: TGTGCCACCAGTGGGGCGGGGCCCGAAGCTTTCTTT. Translating gives CATSGAGPEAFF.

The CDR3: CSVGGPGPVGKLFF. CDR3 sequence (DNA): TGCAGCGTTGGCGGCCCGGGGCCCGTGGGAAAACTGTTTTTT. The chain employs TRBV29-1 and TRBJ1-4; D is possibly TRBD1 (5 bases). CDR1 SQVTM and CDR2 ANQGSEA come from the germline V gene. Trimming pared 4 bases from V and 10 bases from J, leaving 19 bases between. The CDR3 has 14 amino acids. Using reference TRBV29-1 and TRBJ1-4 for the parts outside the CDR3, the full variable domain is SAVISQKPSRDICQRGTSLTIQCQVDSQVTMMFWYRQQPGQSLTLIATANQGSEATYESGFVIDKFPISRPNLTFSTLTVSNMSPEDSSIYLCSVGGPGPVGKLFFGSGTQLSVL.

The chain combines TRBV19 with TRBJ2-1; D gene ambiguous. This CDR3 comprises 15 residues. Germline CDR1 reads LNHDA; CDR2 reads SQIVND (reference sequence). Trimming stripped 0 bases from V and 6 bases from J, with 12 bases between. The CDR3 DNA follows: TGTGCCAGTAGTATAGAGGGGATCTCCCTCAATGAGCAGTTCTTC. Translation: CASSIEGISLNEQFF.

This clonotype was found many times. The rearrangement uses TRBV9 and TRBJ2-1; TRBD2 matches at 9 bases. Germline CDR1 SGDLS, CDR2 YYNGEE. Germline trimming cut 2 bases from V and 8 bases from J; bases unmatched to any gene: 11. The CDR3 length is 16 residues. The CDR3 DNA follows: TGTGCCAGCAGCGTTGGCGGGAGGGCCAATATGCATGAGCAGTTCTTC. Protein product: CASSVGGRANMHEQFF.

This clonotype has just a few counts. This chain joins TRBV4-1 and TRBJ1-1, with D uncertain. This CDR3 comprises 14 residues. Looked up from germline, CDR1 is MGHRA and CDR2 is YSYEKL. Trimming stripped 3 bases from V and 2 bases from J, with 10 bases between. This CDR3 reads CASSQPGPNTEAFF. The CDR3 DNA follows: TGCGCCAGCAGCCAGCCGGGCCCTAACACTGAAGCTTTCTTT.

Comments on this clonotype: A much larger clone differs by one base, so this may be a read error. V and J are TRBV12-3 or TRBV12-4 and TRBJ2-2, with D maybe TRBD1 (5 bases). The DNA end lines up better with TRBJ1-1; the J call may be wrong. This CDR3 contains 14 residues. This CDR3 reads CASTRTGERTGAFF. In DNA form, the CDR3 reads TGTGCCAGTACCCGAACGGGGGAAAGGACTGGAGCTTTCTTT.

This clonotype has a handful of counts. The gene calls are TRBV7-9 and TRBJ2-1; D possibly corresponds to TRBD2 (6 bases). The germline V gene has CDR1 SEHNR and CDR2 FQNEAQ (reference sequence). V lost 4 bases to trimming and J lost 10 bases, with 11 bases between them. The length of the CDR3 is 12 residues. In DNA form, the CDR3 reads TGTGCCAGCAGCTGGGACCGGGGGGAGCAGTTCTTC. Translation: CASSWDRGEQFF.

In its sample, this clonotype was seen a few times. Germline and junction disagree at one end, which may indicate a read error. The V and J genes are TRBV20-1 and TRBJ2-2, with 11 bases that match TRBD1. The germline CDR1 and CDR2 sequences are DFQATT and SNEGSKA (reference sequence). The CDR3 has 15 residues. The CDR3 region has the DNA TGCAGTGCTAGAGGGGACAGGGGGGGCGGCGGGAAGCTGTTTTTT. It codes for CSARGDRGGGGKLFF.